This T cell receptor beta chain was captured in a study of blood T cell repertoires in COVID-19. Whole-study context: Spain, Italy and the United States supplied samples that represented acute and convalescent COVID-19. From T cells, B-cell-depleted T cells, or PBMCs came the material, which was cDNA or gDNA.

This CDR3 comprises 15 residues. Germline V gene sequence: CDR1 SGHRS, CDR2 YFSETQ. The ends were cut back, 5 bases at V and 0 bases at J, with 12 bases in the middle. Methods used by the authors: Reference gene primer amplification gave nucleated cell count estimates. Assay: immunoSEQ multiplex PCR; the TCRdb copy retains only in-frame clones and omits some. V, J and clone size reflect that table, while D and trimming were determined from the DNA. The table has 200,000 to 300,000 clones, about 87% seen once. This clone was seen a few times. The genes are TRBV5-1 and TRBJ1-3, with D unclear. Specimen: PBMCs or T cells enriched from blood (not recorded which). The clonotype originates from a woman aged 40 to 50 with acute COVID-19. The CDR3 bases are TGCGCCAGCAGGGCGGACTTCTACTCTGGAAACACCATATATTTT. It is translated as CASRADFYSGNTIYF.